These T cell receptor beta chains were read from a single sample in a study of blood T cell repertoires in COVID-19. Clones were sequenced by immunoSEQ multiplex PCR, and TCRdb holds only the in-frame ones, with some missing. The sample shows some 190,000 clones, about 88% of them seen only once. The sequenced sample consisted of peripheral blood. The receptors were gathered from a human donor in a cohort sampled during active COVID-19. Both conserved end residues are part of each CDR3. Fields, in order: D gene, V gene, CDR3 length, J gene, clone size, CDR3 protein, CDR3 DNA. D genes are given only for firm matches. Where a row states a size, it is once, few, many or the class of an expanded clone; other rows omit it.

.	TRBV7-9	14	TRBJ1-2	.	CASSPRGVEAGYTF	TGTGCCAGCAGCCCCAGGGGAGTTGAAGCGGGCTACACCTTC
TRBD1	TRBV4-1	17	TRBJ1-5	.	CASSHGWTGGPNQPQHF	TGCGCCAGCAGCCACGGATGGACAGGGGGCCCCAATCAGCCCCAGCATTTT
TRBD1	TRBV28	16	TRBJ2-7	.	CASSLNKWGQGDEQYF	TGTGCCAGCAGTTTAAATAAGTGGGGACAGGGGGACGAGCAGTACTTC
TRBD1	TRBV6-2/TRBV6-3	15	TRBJ2-7	.	CASSKQGASSYEQYF	TGTGCCAGCAGTAAACAGGGGGCAAGCTCCTACGAGCAGTACTTC
TRBD1	TRBV6-2/TRBV6-3	13	TRBJ2-7	.	CASSRTGAYEQYF	TGTGCCAGCAGTAGAACAGGGGCCTACGAGCAGTACTTC
TRBD2	TRBV5-4	16	TRBJ2-2	few	CASSTAVAGNTGELFF	TGTGCCAGCAGCACTGCTGTAGCGGGGAACACCGGGGAGCTGTTTTTT
.	TRBV10-1	13	TRBJ2-1	.	CASSGAPNNEQFF	TGCGCCAGCAGTGGGGCCCCCAACAATGAGCAGTTCTTC
TRBD2	TRBV5-5	17	TRBJ2-5	.	CASSLFLLAGGQETQYF	TGTGCCAGCAGCTTGTTCTTGCTAGCGGGTGGCCAAGAGACCCAGTACTTC
.	TRBV28	15	TRBJ1-2	.	CASSAHPGSAHGYTF	TGTGCCAGCAGTGCACACCCGGGGTCTGCCCATGGCTACACCTTC
TRBD2	TRBV7-9	14	TRBJ2-1	.	CASSVGLGSNEQFF	TGTGCCAGCAGCGTTGGACTAGGTAGCAATGAGCAGTTCTTC
TRBD1	TRBV29-1	15	TRBJ1-2	.	CSVEERDRGPDGYTF	TGCAGCGTTGAAGAGAGGGACAGGGGGCCGGATGGCTACACCTTC
TRBD1	TRBV5-1	14	TRBJ1-6	.	CASSFRGDNSPLHF	TGCGCCAGCAGCTTCAGGGGGGATAATTCACCCCTCCACTTT
TRBD1	TRBV27	20	TRBJ2-6	few	CASSLSVGTGLHSGANVLTF	TGTGCCAGCAGTTTATCGGTCGGGACAGGGCTACACTCTGGGGCCAACGTCCTGACTTTC
.	TRBV5-5	13	TRBJ1-1	.	CASSWGPEGEAFF	TGTGCCAGCAGCTGGGGTCCGGAGGGCGAAGCTTTCTTT
.	TRBV6-1	14	TRBJ2-2	.	CASSESFNTGELFF	TGTGCCAGCAGTGAATCTTTTAACACCGGGGAGCTGTTTTTT
.	TRBV5-1	13	TRBJ2-7	.	CASSTGSTIEQYF	TGCGCCAGCAGCACCGGGAGTACGATCGAGCAGTACTTC
TRBD1	TRBV7-8	14	TRBJ1-4	.	CASSIGQGNEKLFF	TGTGCCAGCAGCATAGGACAGGGGAATGAAAAACTGTTTTTT
TRBD2	TRBV28	16	TRBJ2-3	.	CASSLGLAGKTDTQYF	TGTGCCAGCAGTTTAGGACTAGCGGGGAAAACAGATACGCAGTATTTT
.	TRBV3-1/TRBV3-2	13	TRBJ2-1	.	CASSPDGDNEQFF	TGTGCCAGCAGCCCGGACGGGGACAATGAGCAGTTCTTC
TRBD1	TRBV30	14	TRBJ2-2	.	CAWRTTGAGGELFF	TGTGCCTGGAGGACAACAGGGGCCGGCGGGGAGCTGTTTTTT
TRBD2	TRBV5-4	15	TRBJ2-5	.	CASSLGTSGGETQYF	TGTGCCAGCAGCTTGGGGACTAGCGGGGGTGAGACCCAGTACTTC
TRBD1	TRBV28	17	TRBJ1-1	.	CASSPPGQGVTNTEAFF	TGTGCCAGCAGTCCGCCGGGACAGGGGGTTACGAACACTGAAGCTTTCTTT
TRBD1	TRBV2	14	TRBJ2-7	.	CASRAGGATYEQYF	TGTGCCAGCAGAGCAGGGGGAGCAACCTACGAGCAGTACTTC
.	TRBV30	12	TRBJ2-2	.	CAWTLGGGELFF	TGTGCCTGGACCCTGGGAGGCGGGGAGCTGTTTTTT
.	TRBV11-2	18	TRBJ1-3	.	CASSLGQTVGESGNTIYF	TGTGCCAGCAGCTTAGGCCAGACGGTAGGGGAATCTGGAAACACCATATATTTT
TRBD1	TRBV27	15	TRBJ2-4	.	CASSSAGTGLNIQYF	TGTGCCAGCAGTTCTGCCGGGACAGGGTTGAACATTCAGTACTTC
TRBD1	TRBV11-2	13	TRBJ1-2	once	CASSPKTGFGYTF	TGTGCCAGCAGCCCAAAGACAGGGTTTGGCTACACCTTC
.	TRBV10-1	14	TRBJ2-5	.	CASSESELSGTQYF	TGCGCCAGCAGTGAGTCGGAACTTTCGGGGACCCAGTACTTC
TRBD1	TRBV6-2/TRBV6-3	16	TRBJ1-5	.	CASSYTWQGVKQPQHF	TGTGCCAGCAGTTATACTTGGCAGGGGGTTAAGCAGCCCCAGCATTTT